This T cell receptor (beta chain) was sequenced during a study of blood T cell repertoires in COVID-19. Unmatched junction bases numbered 4, after V lost 3 bases and J lost 4 bases. This CDR3 region has 15 residues. The V gene's germline CDR1 is MDHEN and CDR2 SYDVKM. Here immunoSEQ multiplex PCR was the method, and the copy in TCRdb shows in-frame clones only, minus some. The sample lists approximately 300,000 clones, roughly 82% seen once, with around 1.5% in the top ten. Sequencing was done on a sample of peripheral blood. The TCR was taken from a woman in her forties or fifties with acute or convalescent COVID-19. The V and J genes are TRBV28 and TRBJ2-1; 9 bases fit TRBD1. Here the CDR3 DNA reads TGTGCCAGCAGTTTGGGGACAGGGACTTACAATGAGCAGTTCTTC. It encodes CASSLGTGTYNEQFF.